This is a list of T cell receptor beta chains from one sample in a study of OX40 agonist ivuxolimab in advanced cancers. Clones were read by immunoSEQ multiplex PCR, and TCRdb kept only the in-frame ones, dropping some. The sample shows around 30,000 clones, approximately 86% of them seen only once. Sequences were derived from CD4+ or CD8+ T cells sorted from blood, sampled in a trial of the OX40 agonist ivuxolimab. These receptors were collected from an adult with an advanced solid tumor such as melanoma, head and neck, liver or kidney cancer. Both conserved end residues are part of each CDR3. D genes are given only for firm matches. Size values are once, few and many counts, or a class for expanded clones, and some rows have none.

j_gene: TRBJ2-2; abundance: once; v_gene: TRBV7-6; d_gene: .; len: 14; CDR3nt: TGTGCCAGCAGCTTAGCGGGCTCCTTCGGGGAGCTGTTTTTT; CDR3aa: CASSLAGSFGELFF
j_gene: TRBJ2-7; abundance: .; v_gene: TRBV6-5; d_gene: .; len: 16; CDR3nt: TGTGCCAGCAGTTCTCCGGGGGGCACAGGGATGAAAGAGCAGTACTTC; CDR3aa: CASSSPGGTGMKEQYF
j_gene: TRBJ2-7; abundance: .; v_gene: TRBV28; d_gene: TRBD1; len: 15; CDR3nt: TGTGCCAGCAGTTCAGGGGGCAGTCAGTCCAACGAGCAGTACTTC; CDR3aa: CASSSGGSQSNEQYF
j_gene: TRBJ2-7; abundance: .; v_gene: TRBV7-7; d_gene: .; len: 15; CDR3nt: TGTGCCAGCAGCTTAGACTATGGGAGCTCCTACGAGCAGTACTTC; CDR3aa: CASSLDYGSSYEQYF
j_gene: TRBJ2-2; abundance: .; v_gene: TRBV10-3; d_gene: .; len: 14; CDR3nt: TGTGCCATCAGCAGTCAGGTGAACACCGGGGAGCTGTTTTTT; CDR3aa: CAISSQVNTGELFF
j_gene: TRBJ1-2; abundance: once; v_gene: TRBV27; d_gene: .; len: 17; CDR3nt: TGTGCCAGCAGTTTTGGTATCGAGTGGGGAGATCTCTATGGCTACACCTTC; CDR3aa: CASSFGIEWGDLYGYTF
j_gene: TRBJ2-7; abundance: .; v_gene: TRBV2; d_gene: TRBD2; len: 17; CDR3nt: TGTGCCAGCGAGATCAGAGGGGGCGGGAGGGGATCCTACGAGCAGTACTTC; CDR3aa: CASEIRGGGRGSYEQYF
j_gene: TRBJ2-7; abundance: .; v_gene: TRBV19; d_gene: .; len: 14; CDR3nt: TGTGCCAGTAGTTTGAGAGGGGGGCCTTCAGAGCAGTACTTC; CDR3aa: CASSLRGGPSEQYF
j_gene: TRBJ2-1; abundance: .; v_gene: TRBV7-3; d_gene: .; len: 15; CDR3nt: TGTGCCAGCAGCTTAAGTGGCGGGGACTACAATGAGCAGTTCTTC; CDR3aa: CASSLSGGDYNEQFF
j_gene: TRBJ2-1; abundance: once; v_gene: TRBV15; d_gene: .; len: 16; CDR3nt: TGTGCCACCAGCAGAGACAGGGGTGCTAGGGGGGATGAGCAGTTCTTC; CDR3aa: CATSRDRGARGDEQFF
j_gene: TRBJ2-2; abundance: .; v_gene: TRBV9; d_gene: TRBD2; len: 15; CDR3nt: TGTGCCAGCAGCCTGAGCGGGAGGGGGACCGGGGAGCTGTTTTTT; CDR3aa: CASSLSGRGTGELFF
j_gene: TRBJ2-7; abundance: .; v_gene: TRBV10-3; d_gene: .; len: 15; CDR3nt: TGTGCCATCAGCTCCGGACGGATAGAGATCTACGAGCAGTACTTC; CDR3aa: CAISSGRIEIYEQYF
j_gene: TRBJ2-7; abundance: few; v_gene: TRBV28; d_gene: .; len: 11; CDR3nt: TGTGCCAGCAGTCCGCGGCGCGAGCAGTACTTC; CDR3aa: CASSPRREQYF
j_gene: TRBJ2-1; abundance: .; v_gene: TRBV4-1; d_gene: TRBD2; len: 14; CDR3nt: TGCGCCAGCAGCCAAAGAACCGGGAGGGATGAGCAGTTCTTC; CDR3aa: CASSQRTGRDEQFF
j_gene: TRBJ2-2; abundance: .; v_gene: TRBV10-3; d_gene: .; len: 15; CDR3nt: TGTGCCATCAGAGAACCCCAGTTTCCCACCGGGGAGCTGTTTTTT; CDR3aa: CAIREPQFPTGELFF
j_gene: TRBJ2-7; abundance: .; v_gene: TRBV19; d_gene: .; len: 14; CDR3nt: TGTGCCAGTAGGCCCGGACCGAATACCTACGAGCAGTACTTC; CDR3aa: CASRPGPNTYEQYF
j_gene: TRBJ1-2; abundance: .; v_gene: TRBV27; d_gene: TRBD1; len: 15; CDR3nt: TGTGCCAGCAGTTTATCCATCCGGGACAGGGATGACTACACCTTC; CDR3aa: CASSLSIRDRDDYTF
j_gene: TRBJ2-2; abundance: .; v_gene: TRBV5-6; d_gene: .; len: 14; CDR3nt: TGTGCCAGCAGCTTGGCCCTCGGGGACGGGGAGCTGTTTTTT; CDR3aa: CASSLALGDGELFF
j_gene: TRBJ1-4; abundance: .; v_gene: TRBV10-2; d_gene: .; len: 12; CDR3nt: TGCGCCAGCAGTGAGTCTGGGTTTGGGGTCTCCTTT; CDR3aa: CASSESGFGVSF
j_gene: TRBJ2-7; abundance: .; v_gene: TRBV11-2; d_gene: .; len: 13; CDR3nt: TGTGCCAGCAGCCCCTATCCAAGAGGCGAGCAGTACTTC; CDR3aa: CASSPYPRGEQYF
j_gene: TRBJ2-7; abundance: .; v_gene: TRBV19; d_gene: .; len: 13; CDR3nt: TGTGCCAGTAGTATAGATGGGGACTACGAGCAGTACTTC; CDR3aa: CASSIDGDYEQYF
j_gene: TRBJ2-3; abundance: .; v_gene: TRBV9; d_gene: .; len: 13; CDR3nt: TGTGCCAGCAGCCAGGGGGGGACAGATACGCAGTATTTT; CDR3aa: CASSQGGTDTQYF
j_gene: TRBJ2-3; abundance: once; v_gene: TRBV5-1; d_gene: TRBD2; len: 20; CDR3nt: TGCGCCAGCAGCCCACGACAAAAAAGAGTAGCGGGGGACGTGGTAGATACGCAGTATTTT; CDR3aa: CASSPRQKRVAGDVVDTQYF
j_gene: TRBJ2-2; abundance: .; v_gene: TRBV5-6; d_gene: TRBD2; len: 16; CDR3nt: TGTGCCAGCAGCAGACCAGCGGGATGGAACACCGGGGAGCTGTTTTTT; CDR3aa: CASSRPAGWNTGELFF
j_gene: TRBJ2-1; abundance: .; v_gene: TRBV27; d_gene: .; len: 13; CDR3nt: TGTGCCAGCAGTTTATCTCTCGAGGGTGAGCAGTTCTTC; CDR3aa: CASSLSLEGEQFF
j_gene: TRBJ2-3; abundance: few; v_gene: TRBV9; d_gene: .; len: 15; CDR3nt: TGTGCCAGCAGCCCGACAGGTCCGAGCACAGATACGCAGTATTTT; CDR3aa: CASSPTGPSTDTQYF
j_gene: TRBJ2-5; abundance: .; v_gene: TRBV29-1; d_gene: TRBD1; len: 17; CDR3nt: TGCAGCGTTTTGGTCCCTTCCCCGAGGGGGCGCGGGGAGACCCAGTACTTC; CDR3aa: CSVLVPSPRGRGETQYF
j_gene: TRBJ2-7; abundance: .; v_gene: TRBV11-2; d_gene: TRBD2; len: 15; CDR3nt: TGTGCCAGCAGTCCTGGACTAGCGGTCGCCTACGAGCAGTACTTC; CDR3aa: CASSPGLAVAYEQYF
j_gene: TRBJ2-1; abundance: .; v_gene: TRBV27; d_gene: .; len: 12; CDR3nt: TGTGCCAGCAGTTCGGGACCGCTCTTTTGGTTCTTC; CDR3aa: CASSSGPLFWFF
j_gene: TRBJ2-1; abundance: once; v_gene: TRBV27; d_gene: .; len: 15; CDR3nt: TGTGCCAGCAGTTTCATCCCGAGCTCCTACAATGAGCAGTTCTTC; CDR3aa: CASSFIPSSYNEQFF
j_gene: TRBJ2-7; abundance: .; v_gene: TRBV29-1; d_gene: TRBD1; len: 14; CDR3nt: TGCAGCGTGGCGCAGGGCCAGGGGGTCAACGAGCAGTACTTC; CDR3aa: CSVAQGQGVNEQYF
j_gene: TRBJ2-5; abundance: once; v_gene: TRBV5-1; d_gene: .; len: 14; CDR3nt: TGCGCCAGCAGCTTGTGTGGGAGCCGGGAGACCCAGTACTTC; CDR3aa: CASSLCGSRETQYF
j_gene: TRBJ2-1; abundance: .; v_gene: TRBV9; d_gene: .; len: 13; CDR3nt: TGTGCCAGCAGCGTAGGAGGGAACAATGAGCAGTTCTTC; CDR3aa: CASSVGGNNEQFF
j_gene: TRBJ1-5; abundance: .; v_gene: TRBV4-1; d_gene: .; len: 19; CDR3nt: TGCGCCAGCAGCCAAGATGCGGAAGCTAAACGAGGTGGCAATCAGCCCCAGCATTTT; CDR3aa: CASSQDAEAKRGGNQPQHF
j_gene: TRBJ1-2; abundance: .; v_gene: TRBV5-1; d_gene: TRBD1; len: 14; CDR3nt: TGCGCCAGCAGACCCGAGACAGGGGGCTATGGCTACACCTTC; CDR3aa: CASRPETGGYGYTF